Below, 16 T cell receptor beta chains from the same sample are listed, as sequenced in a study of cytomegalovirus exposure and HLA in healthy donors. Some clones are missing from TCRdb's copy, which holds only in-frame ones; the method was immunoSEQ multiplex PCR. The sample lists about 140,000 clones; 87% were seen once. Sequencing used PBMCs. Source of these receptors: a man between 18 and 29 years old in good health and CMV-seropositive.

V is TRBV18 and J is TRBJ2-2; TRBD1 aligns across 8 bases. The CDR3 is made up of 14 amino acids. The V gene's germline CDR1 is KGHSH and CDR2 LQKENI. J was trimmed by 3 bases and V by 4 bases; bases with no gene match: 1. The CDR3 DNA is TGTGCCAGCTCACTGGGACAGGACACCGGGGAGCTGTTTTTT. Translating it yields CASSLGQDTGELFF.

The chain combines TRBV7-2 with TRBJ2-1, with D tentatively TRBD2 (5 bases). This CDR3 region has 13 residues. The V and J ends lost 7 bases and 4 bases respectively, with 11 bases between them. Germline CDR1 reads SGHTA; CDR2 reads FQGNSA. CDR3 DNA sequence: TGTGCCAGCAACCCCGGGGAGTACAATGAGCAGTTCTTC. This translates into CASNPGEYNEQFF.

This clone was seen only once. The rearrangement links TRBV11-2 to TRBJ1-6, with a tentative D call TRBD1 (5 bases). Germline-derived CDR1 and CDR2 are SGHAT and FQNNGV. The CDR3 is made up of 15 amino acids. Trimming stripped 2 bases from V and 9 bases from J, with 14 bases between. The CDR3, as DNA: TGTGCCAGCAGCTTAATAGGCGGGGCAGGTTCACCCCTCCACTTT. Protein sequence: CASSLIGGAGSPLHF.

This sequence joins TRBV9 and TRBJ2-1; possible D gene TRBD2, 6 bases. V dropped 5 bases and J dropped 8 bases, with 14 bases sitting between them. The CDR3 contains 13 residues. Per the germline V gene, CDR1 is SGDLS and CDR2 is YYNGEE. CDR3 loop: CASSGGVVDEQFF. The CDR3, as DNA: TGTGCCAGCAGTGGAGGGGTGGTGGATGAGCAGTTCTTC. The complete variable domain, with remaining parts taken from reference TRBV9 and TRBJ2-1, reads DSGVTQTPKHLITATGQRVTLRCSPRSGDLSVYWYQQSLDQGLQFLIQYYNGEERAKGNILERFSAQQFPDLHSELNLSSLELGDSALYFCASSGGVVDEQFFGPGTRLTVL.

The CDR3 sequence: CASSLGLVNTGELFF. As DNA, the CDR3 is TGCGCCAGCAGCTTGGGACTAGTAAACACCGGGGAGCTGTTTTTT. The gene calls are TRBV5-1 and TRBJ2-2; maybe TRBD2 (6 bases). Trimming left V 0 bases short and J 2 bases short, with 8 bases between. Germline V gene sequence: CDR1 SGHRS, CDR2 YFSETQ. The CDR3 extends over 15 amino acids.

The chain employs TRBV6-5 and TRBJ1-4, with TRBD1 as a possible D gene (5 bases). This CDR3 contains 15 residues. CDR1 is MNHEY and CDR2 is SVGAGI in the germline V gene. With 4 bases removed from V and 8 bases from J, the gap between germline ends came to 17 bases. The CDR3 loop is CASSFTALGGEKLFF. CDR3 nucleotides: TGTGCCAGCAGTTTCACGGCCCTGGGGGGAGAAAAACTGTTTTTT.

The rearrangement joins TRBV11-3 to TRBJ2-7; TRBD2 matches 8 bases. Per germline, CDR1 SGHNT and CDR2 YENEEA. The CDR3 runs to 17 residues. V lost 3 bases to trimming and J lost 2 bases; unmatched junction nucleotides: 12. The CDR3: CASSFRPGGGNTYEQYF. The CDR3 bases are TGTGCCAGCAGCTTTAGACCCGGCGGGGGGAACACCTACGAGCAGTACTTC.

By share of the sample, this clone is large. The rearrangement joins TRBV6-6 to TRBJ2-7; TRBD2 aligns across 8 bases. The CDR3 length is 16 residues. From germline, CDR1 is MNHNY and CDR2 SVGAGI (reference sequence). The V gene end was trimmed by 5 bases and the J gene end by 3 bases; junction bases not matched to a gene: 12. The CDR3 spells CASSNGGGRRGYEQYF. As DNA, the CDR3 is TGTGCCAGCAGTAACGGTGGCGGGAGGAGGGGCTACGAGCAGTACTTC.

The gene calls are TRBV30 and TRBJ2-1; 9 bases match TRBD2. Germline V gene data show CDR1 as GTSNPN and CDR2 as SVGIG (reference sequence). V was clipped by 2 bases and J by 8 bases; unmatched bases: 10. The CDR3 is 15 amino acids. The CDR3 here is CAWSRGGGPGYEQFF. In DNA, the CDR3 is TGTGCCTGGAGTCGCGGGGGGGGGCCTGGATATGAGCAGTTCTTC.

The chain carries TRBV6-6 and TRBJ2-7, with 7 bases matching TRBD2. The V segment lost 4 bases and the J segment 6 bases; nucleotides outside the gene matches: 15. The CDR3 contains 16 residues. The germline CDR1 and CDR2 sequences are MNHNY and SVGAGI (reference sequence). CDR3 nucleotide sequence: TGTGCCAGCAGTTCCCCCAGTGGGCGGGAGCGCGGCGAGCAGTACTTC. Its translation: CASSSPSGRERGEQYF.

This sequence joins TRBV19 and TRBJ1-1; D perhaps matches TRBD1 (6 bases). The V gene's germline CDR1 is LNHDA and CDR2 SQIVND (reference sequence). With 3 bases removed from V and 1 base from J, the gap between germline ends came to 12 bases. The CDR3 has 15 residues. The CDR3 region has the DNA TGTGCCAGTAGTATCAGGGGTTCGGGGAACACTGAAGCTTTCTTT. Translating it yields CASSIRGSGNTEAFF.

The chain couples TRBV19 to TRBJ1-2; 8 bases agree with TRBD1. Germline-derived CDR1 and CDR2 are LNHDA and SQIVND (reference sequence). There are 14 residues in the CDR3. Losses at the gene ends were 1 base for V and 6 bases for J; bases not matched to a gene: 4. The CDR3 DNA follows: TGTGCCAGTAGTATAGCCGCAGGGGGCAATGGCTACACCTTC. Its protein product is CASSIAAGGNGYTF.

This rearrangement joins TRBV30 to TRBJ2-3; unclear D gene. Germline lookup yields CDR1 GTSNPN and CDR2 SVGIG (reference sequence). CDR3 length: 12 residues. Trimming stripped 2 bases from V and 3 bases from J, with 6 bases between. The CDR3 nucleotides are TGTGCCTGGAGTCCCGGGACAGATACGCAGTATTTT. Its translation: CAWSPGTDTQYF.

The chain links TRBV28 to TRBJ1-5, with TRBD1 matching over 10 bases. With 5 bases clipped from V and 0 bases from J, the junction kept 4 bases outside the gene matches. This CDR3 has 16 amino acids. Per germline, CDR1 MDHEN and CDR2 SYDVKM. CDR3 sequence reads: CASSGTGVNSNQPQHF. CDR3 bases: TGTGCCAGCAGTGGGACAGGGGTTAATAGCAATCAGCCCCAGCATTTT.

The J gene is TRBJ1-3, the V gene TRBV9; D is unclear. The germline gives CDR1 SGDLS, CDR2 YYNGEE. V lost 2 bases, J lost 0 bases, and 6 bases lay in between. The CDR3 contains 14 residues. The CDR3 reads CASSVKSSGNTIYF. Written as DNA, the CDR3 is TGTGCCAGCAGCGTCAAGAGCTCTGGAAACACCATATATTTT.

The chain has TRBV6-5 and TRBJ2-3; possible D gene TRBD2, 5 bases. With 0 bases removed from V and 6 bases from J, the gap between germline ends came to 13 bases. Germline V gene sequence: CDR1 MNHEY, CDR2 SVGAGI. The CDR3 is 15 amino acids. CDR3 sequence (DNA): TGTGCCAGCAGTTACTCCCCCCTTCCGGGGGATACGCAGTATTTT. Encoded protein: CASSYSPLPGDTQYF.